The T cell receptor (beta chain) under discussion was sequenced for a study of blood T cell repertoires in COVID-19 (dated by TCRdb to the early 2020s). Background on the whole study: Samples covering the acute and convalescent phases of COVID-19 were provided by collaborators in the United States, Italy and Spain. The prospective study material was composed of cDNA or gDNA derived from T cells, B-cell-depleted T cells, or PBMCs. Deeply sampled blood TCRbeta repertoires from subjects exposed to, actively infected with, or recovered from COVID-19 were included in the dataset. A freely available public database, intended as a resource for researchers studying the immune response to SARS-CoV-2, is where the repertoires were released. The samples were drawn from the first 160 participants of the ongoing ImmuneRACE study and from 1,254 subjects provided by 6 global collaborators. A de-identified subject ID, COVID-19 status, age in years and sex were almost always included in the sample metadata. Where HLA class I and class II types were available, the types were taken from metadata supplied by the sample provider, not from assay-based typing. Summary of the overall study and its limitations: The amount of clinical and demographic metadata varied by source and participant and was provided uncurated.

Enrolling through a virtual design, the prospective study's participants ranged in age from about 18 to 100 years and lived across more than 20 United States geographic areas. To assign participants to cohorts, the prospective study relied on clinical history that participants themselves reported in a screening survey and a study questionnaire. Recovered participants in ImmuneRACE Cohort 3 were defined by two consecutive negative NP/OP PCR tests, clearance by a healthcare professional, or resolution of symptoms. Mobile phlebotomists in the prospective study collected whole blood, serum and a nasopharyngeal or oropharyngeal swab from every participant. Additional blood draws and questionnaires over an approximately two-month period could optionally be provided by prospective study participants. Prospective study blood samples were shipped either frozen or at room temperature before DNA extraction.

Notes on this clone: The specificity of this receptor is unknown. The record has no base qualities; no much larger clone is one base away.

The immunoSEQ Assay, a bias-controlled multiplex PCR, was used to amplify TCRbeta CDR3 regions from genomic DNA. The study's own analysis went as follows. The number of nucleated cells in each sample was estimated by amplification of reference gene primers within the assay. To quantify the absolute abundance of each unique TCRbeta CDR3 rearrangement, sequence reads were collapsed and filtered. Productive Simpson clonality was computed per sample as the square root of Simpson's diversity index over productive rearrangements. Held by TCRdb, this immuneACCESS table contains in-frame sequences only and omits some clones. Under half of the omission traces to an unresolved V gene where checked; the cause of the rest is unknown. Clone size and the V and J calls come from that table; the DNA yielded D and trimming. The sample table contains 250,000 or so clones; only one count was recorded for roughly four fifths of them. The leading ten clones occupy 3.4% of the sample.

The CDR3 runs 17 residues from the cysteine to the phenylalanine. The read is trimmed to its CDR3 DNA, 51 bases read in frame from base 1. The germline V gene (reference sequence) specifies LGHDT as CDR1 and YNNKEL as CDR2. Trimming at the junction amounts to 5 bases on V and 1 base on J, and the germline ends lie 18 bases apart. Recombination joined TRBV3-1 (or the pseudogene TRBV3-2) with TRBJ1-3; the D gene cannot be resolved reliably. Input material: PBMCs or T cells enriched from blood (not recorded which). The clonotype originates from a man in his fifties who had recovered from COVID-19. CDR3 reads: CASSLSARGASGNTIYF. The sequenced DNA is TGTGCCAGCAGCTTGTCCGCCCGGGGTGCTTCTGGAAACACCATATATTTT.